This TCR beta chain emerged from a study of T cell responses to AZD1222 COVID-19 vaccine. Overall study findings and caveats: Vaccine-associated CD4 TCRs spanned spike, dominant at 160-218 and 743-854. Compared with day 0, the breadth and depth of the Spike-specific TCR repertoire rose significantly after two doses of AZD1222.

The CDR3 is made up of 18 amino acids. Trimming left V 5 bases short and J 2 bases short, with 24 bases between. Per the germline V gene, CDR1 is LGHNT and CDR2 is FRNRAP. TCRdb's table, derived via immunoSEQ multiplex PCR, lists solely in-frame clones and lacks some. The sample records around 200,000 clones, 88% being singletons. As to this clone: What it binds is not known.

The sequencing here drew on peripheral blood, taken on day 0 of AZD1222 vaccination. This sequence originates from an adult in good health. V usage is TRBV12-5 and J usage is TRBJ1-1; D possibly corresponds to TRBD1 (5 bases). The CDR3 bases are TGTGCTAGTGGTGATCGGCCTCTGACAGCGACACTAAACACTGAAGCTTTCTTT. This sequence encodes CASGDRPLTATLNTEAFF.